The present TCR beta chain was sequenced within a study of blood T cell repertoires in COVID-19. Clones were read by immunoSEQ multiplex PCR, and TCRdb kept only the in-frame ones, dropping some. The table has a few hundred thousand clones, roughly 80% seen once. CDR3 length: 11 amino acids. V was shortened by 9 bases and J by 5 bases, with 7 bases between the two germline ends. Germline CDR1 and CDR2: KGHDR and SFDVKD. A few counts support this clone. Sequenced material: PBMCs or T cells enriched from blood (not recorded which). The J gene is TRBJ2-1, the V gene TRBV24-1, with D tentatively TRBD1 (5 bases). This TCR came from a man aged 30 to 39 with acute COVID-19. For the CDR3, the DNA is TGTGCCACCGAGACAGACAATGAGCAGTTCTTC. Its translation: CATETDNEQFF.